The rows below give T cell receptor beta chains drawn from one sample of a study of T cells in Graves' hyperthyroidism and ophthalmopathy. TCRdb used MiXCR to reprocess the multiplex PCR reads, holding one entry per CDR3 protein. The profile shows roughly 660,000 distinct CDR3 sequences, 17% of them singletons. The sample comprised blood. These receptors were collected from a middle-aged man with Graves' hyperthyroidism. Both conserved end residues are part of each CDR3. The D gene is left open where the match is weak. Some rows have no size entry. The others give once, few or many, or a class for an expanded clone.

clone size | J gene | V gene | D gene | CDR3 DNA | CDR3 protein
many | TRBJ1-6 | TRBV6-1 | . | TGTGCCAGCAGCCTAGGGTACGGGCCGAGTAATTCACCCCTCCACTTT | CASSLGYGPSNSPLHF
many | TRBJ2-1 | TRBV24-1 | . | TGTGCCACCAGTGCTCTCTCCTTCCCGGGGAATGAGCAGTTCTTC | CATSALSFPGNEQFF
many | TRBJ1-6 | TRBV7-2 | . | TGTGCCAGCAGCTTAAATCCAGGGCCACCCCTCCACTTT | CASSLNPGPPLHF
once | TRBJ2-1 | TRBV10-3 | . | TGTGCGATCATGGGTGACAATGAGCAGTTCTTC | CAIMGDNEQFF
few | TRBJ2-1 | TRBV5-1 | . | TGCGCCAGCAGCTTGTCCGGAGAGGGGGTTTACAATGAGCAGTTCTTC | CASSLSGEGVYNEQFF
many | TRBJ1-5 | TRBV6-2/TRBV6-3 | . | TGTGCCAGCAGGCCGAGGGGAAATCAGCCCCAGCATTTT | CASRPRGNQPQHF
. | TRBJ2-7 | TRBV9 | . | TGTGCCAGCAGCGTAGGCTCCGGGGACGAGCAGTACTTC | CASSVGSGDEQYF
few | TRBJ2-7 | TRBV3-1 | TRBD2 | TGTGCCAGCAGCCCGCCTGGACTAGCGGGAGCCAGGGAGCAGTACTTC | CASSPPGLAGAREQYF
many | TRBJ1-2 | TRBV9 | TRBD1 | TGTGCCAGCAGCGGACACGACAGGGGTCCAGGCTACACCTTC | CASSGHDRGPGYTF
few | TRBJ2-3 | TRBV20-1 | TRBD2 | TGCAGTGAAAATGGGCTAGCGGGAGGGAATTCGCCAGATACGCAGTATTTT | CSENGLAGGNSPDTQYF
few | TRBJ2-1 | TRBV28 | . | TGTGCCAGCAGTTTACCGAGAAATGAGCAGTTCTTC | CASSLPRNEQFF
. | TRBJ2-5 | TRBV18 | TRBD1 | TGTGCCAGCTCGGCCGGGACAGGGGTGCGGGAGACCCAGTACTTC | CASSAGTGVRETQYF
many | TRBJ2-1 | TRBV11-1 | . | TGTGCCAGCAGCACCCGGACTGGGGAGATCGGGTACAATGAGCAGTTCTTC | CASSTRTGEIGYNEQFF
many | TRBJ2-7 | TRBV20-1 | TRBD1 | TGCAGTGCTAGACCCCGGACAGGGATCTACGAGCAGTACTTC | CSARPRTGIYEQYF
many | TRBJ2-1 | TRBV6-2/TRBV6-3 | . | TGTGCCAGCAGTTACGTTTCCCGAAACAATGAGCAGTTCTTC | CASSYVSRNNEQFF
. | TRBJ2-1 | TRBV5-4 | TRBD2 | TGTGCCAGCAGTCCCGGGACTAGCGGGACAGAAAATGAGCAGTTCTTC | CASSPGTSGTENEQFF
. | TRBJ2-1 | TRBV29-1 | TRBD2 | TGCAGCGTTGGGGCTCCTAGCGGGATTGGTGAGCAGTTCTTC | CSVGAPSGIGEQFF
many | TRBJ2-7 | TRBV7-8 | . | TGTGCCAGCAGTTTCCTCCGGGAGTCCTACGAGCAGTACTTC | CASSFLRESYEQYF
. | TRBJ1-3 | TRBV16 | . | TGTGCCAACGGAGGGGCACTCTCTGGAAACACCATATATTTT | CANGGALSGNTIYF
many | TRBJ2-1 | TRBV12-3/TRBV12-4 | TRBD2 | TGTGCCAGCAGTTTAGTAGCGGGAGGACACAATGAGCAGTTCTTC | CASSLVAGGHNEQFF
many | TRBJ2-1 | TRBV12-3/TRBV12-4 | TRBD1 | TGTGCCAGCAGCAATACAGGGGCTAATGAGCAGTTCTTC | CASSNTGANEQFF
. | TRBJ2-7 | TRBV20-1 | . | TGCAGTGCTTCGAGCTCCTACGAGCAGTACTTC | CSASSSYEQYF
few | TRBJ1-1 | TRBV3-1 | TRBD1 | TGTGCCAGCAGCCAAGTCAACAGGGGGGAAGCTTTCTTT | CASSQVNRGEAFF
few | TRBJ2-7 | TRBV27 | TRBD2 | TGTGCCAGCAGTTTAGCGGGGGAAAGCTACGAGCAGTACTTC | CASSLAGESYEQYF
few | TRBJ1-2 | TRBV5-1 | . | TGCGCCAGCAGCTGGGTCGGGACTTCTAACTATGGCTACACCTTC | CASSWVGTSNYGYTF
once | TRBJ2-4 | TRBV28 | . | TGTGCCAGCAGTCCCCGCCCCGACACACTAGCCAAAAACATTCAGTACTTC | CASSPRPDTLAKNIQYF
many | TRBJ2-7 | TRBV12-3/TRBV12-4 | . | TGTGCCAGCAGTCCGATAGCGGCAAGCTCCTACGAGCAGTACTTC | CASSPIAASSYEQYF
. | TRBJ2-1 | TRBV7-9 | TRBD2 | TGTGCCAGCAGCACCCCGCCGGGACAGGGTTCCGGGACTAGCGGGTACAATGAGCAGTTCTTC | CASSTPPGQGSGTSGYNEQFF
many | TRBJ1-2 | TRBV11-2 | TRBD1 | TGTGCCAGCAGCTTAAGGACAGGCGCGGCCCTTAACTATGGCTACACCTTC | CASSLRTGAALNYGYTF
few | TRBJ2-7 | TRBV20-1 | . | TGCAGTGCTAGAGTTTTCAGGGCCTACGAGCAGTACTTC | CSARVFRAYEQYF
few | TRBJ2-5 | TRBV20-1 | . | TGCAGTGCTATTGTTGGGCAAGGGGGAGGGAAGGAGACCCAGTACTTC | CSAIVGQGGGKETQYF
. | TRBJ1-1 | TRBV14 | . | TGTGCCAGCAGCCAAGCCGGGGGGCGCGGATGGAGCACTGAAGCTTTCTTT | CASSQAGGRGWSTEAFF
. | TRBJ2-3 | TRBV3-1 | TRBD2 | TGTGCCAGCAGCCAAGGGGCTAGCGGAGTCCGGGGCACAGATACGCAGTATTTT | CASSQGASGVRGTDTQYF
few | TRBJ2-1 | TRBV19 | TRBD2 | TGTGCCAGTAGTGCTGGGAGGGCCCATGAGCAGTTCTTC | CASSAGRAHEQFF
many | TRBJ2-1 | TRBV29-1 | TRBD2 | TGCAGCCTTGTACTAGCGGGACTACCCCATGAGCAGTTCTTC | CSLVLAGLPHEQFF
. | TRBJ2-1 | TRBV5-1 | TRBD2 | TGCGCCAGCAGCTTTCTTGGTGGAGCCTGGGGGGAGGGCCTCGATGAGCAGTTCTTC | CASSFLGGAWGEGLDEQFF
. | TRBJ2-3 | TRBV2 | . | TGTGCCAGCCGTGCACAGGGTGGGACAGATACGCAGTATTTT | CASRAQGGTDTQYF
. | TRBJ2-3 | TRBV29-1 | . | TGCAGCGTGGGTCGGACAGCTAGCACAGATACGCAGTATTTT | CSVGRTASTDTQYF
few | TRBJ1-6 | TRBV20-1 | TRBD1 | TGCAGTGCTAGAACGGACAGGGATTCACCCCTCCACTTT | CSARTDRDSPLHF